These 16 T cell receptor beta chains were sequenced from one sample in a study of shared clonotypes between healthy human individuals. This table comes from immunoSEQ multiplex PCR, and its TCRdb copy is limited to in-frame clones, with some not included. The table has approximately 590,000 clones, around 95% seen once. Naive CD8 cells, CD45RO-negative and positively selected for CCR7, excluded terminally differentiated effector memory CD45RA+ cells. The specimen sequenced was naive CD8+ T cells sorted from blood. The receptor source for this set is a woman in her thirties in good health.

This clone has only one observation. The chain has TRBV10-3 and TRBJ2-1; no reliable D call. The CDR3 is 15 amino acids. V was shortened by 3 bases and J by 0 bases, with 9 bases between the two germline ends. Germline CDR1 is ENHRY and CDR2 is SYGVKD. The CDR3 is CAISDPPSSYNEQFF. The CDR3 region has the DNA TGTGCCATCAGTGATCCCCCAAGCTCCTACAATGAGCAGTTCTTC.

This chain joins TRBV6-6 and TRBJ2-5; 12 bases map to TRBD2. The J segment lost 3 bases and the V segment lost 8 bases, leaving 4 bases of the junction unmatched. The germline CDR1 and CDR2 sequences are MNHNY and SVGAGI (reference sequence). The CDR3 covers 14 residues. The CDR3 reads CASGWTSGEETQYF. The CDR3 nucleotides are TGTGCCAGCGGATGGACTAGCGGGGAAGAGACCCAGTACTTC.

V gene TRBV7-9 combines with J gene TRBJ2-7; D is undetermined. The ends were cut back, 1 base at V and 0 bases at J, with 7 bases in the middle. Germline values: CDR1 SEHNR, CDR2 FQNEAQ (reference sequence). This CDR3 is built from 14 residues. CDR3: CASSLEDLSYEQYF. CDR3 DNA: TGTGCCAGCAGCTTAGAAGACCTCTCCTACGAGCAGTACTTC.

The chain employs TRBV5-1 and TRBJ2-1; 9 nucleotides agree with TRBD2. The CDR3 covers 14 residues. Losses at the gene ends were 6 bases for V and 6 bases for J; bases not matched to a gene: 7. Germline V lookup: CDR1 SGHRS, CDR2 YFSETQ. CDR3 region: CASTVAGGVNEQFF. CDR3 coding DNA: TGCGCCAGCACCGTGGCGGGAGGGGTCAATGAGCAGTTCTTC.

This chain links TRBV2 with TRBJ2-7; 9 positions match TRBD1. This CDR3 spans 14 amino acids. Germline V gene lookup returns CDR1 SNHLY and CDR2 FYNNEI. J lost 5 bases, V lost 3 bases, and 5 bases had no gene match. The CDR3 bases are TGTGCCAGCAGTGATTTACAGGGGGCCAACGAGCAGTACTTC. Protein sequence: CASSDLQGANEQYF. Combining the CDR3 with reference TRBV2 and TRBJ2-7 gives the whole variable domain EPEVTQTPSHQVTQMGQEVILRCVPISNHLYFYWYRQILGQKVEFLVSFYNNEISEKSEIFDDQFSVERPDGSNFTLKIRSTKLEDSAMYFCASSDLQGANEQYFGPGTRLTVT.

This chain links TRBV4-1 with TRBJ2-7, with TRBD2 matching 9 bases. The trim removed 1 base at V and 1 base at J, leaving 8 bases unmatched. Germline V gene lookup returns CDR1 MGHRA and CDR2 YSYEKL. The CDR3 runs to 17 residues. The CDR3 loop reads CASSQVSAGGPSYEQYF. As DNA, the CDR3 is TGCGCCAGCAGCCAAGTCTCGGCGGGAGGGCCTTCCTACGAGCAGTACTTC.

The chain has TRBV27 and TRBJ2-2; D is unclear. Looked up from germline, CDR1 is MNHEY and CDR2 is SMNVEV (reference sequence). Trimming pared 6 bases from V and 2 bases from J, leaving 10 bases between. This CDR3 has 14 amino acids. This CDR3 reads CASSPRLNTGELFF. The CDR3 DNA follows: TGTGCCAGCAGCCCCCGACTTAACACCGGGGAGCTGTTTTTT.

The rearrangement joins TRBV27 to TRBJ2-3; the D is unclear. Germline V lookup: CDR1 MNHEY, CDR2 SMNVEV (reference sequence). V lost 6 bases to trimming and J lost 0 bases, with 7 bases between them. The CDR3 contains 13 residues. CDR3: CASSTMSTDTQYF. The CDR3 DNA is TGTGCCAGCAGCACTATGAGCACAGATACGCAGTATTTT.

As to this clone: Other DNA sequences from this sample encode an identical CDR3 as well. The chain carries TRBV5-4 and TRBJ2-7; unclear D gene. Germline CDR1 is SGHNT and CDR2 is YYREEE (reference sequence). V lost 3 bases and J lost 4, with 5 bases in between. The CDR3 is made up of 11 amino acids. The CDR3, as DNA: TGTGCCAGCAGCTCTTCATACGAGCAGTACTTC. Amino acids: CASSSSYEQYF. The full variable domain, with the rest looked up from reference TRBV5-4 and TRBJ2-7, is ETGVTQSPTHLIKTRGQQVTLRCSSQSGHNTVSWYQQALGQGPQFIFQYYREEENGRGNFPPRFSGLQFPNYSSELNVNALELDDSALYLCASSSSYEQYFGPGTRLTVT.

V and J are TRBV19 and TRBJ2-5; weak D call: TRBD2 (6 bases). The germline V gene has CDR1 LNHDA and CDR2 SQIVND (reference sequence). The V gene lost 1 base and the J gene lost 0 bases, with 9 bases spanning the gap. CDR3 length: 15 residues. DNA of the CDR3: TGTGCCAGTAGTATAGCGGGAGAGTACCAAGAGACCCAGTACTTC. This gives the protein CASSIAGEYQETQYF. Combining the CDR3 with reference TRBV19 and TRBJ2-5 gives the whole variable domain DGGITQSPKYLFRKEGQNVTLSCEQNLNHDAMYWYRQDPGQGLRLIYYSQIVNDFQKGDIAEGYSVSREKKESFPLTVTSAQKNPTAFYLCASSIAGEYQETQYFGPGTRLLVL.

Note on this clone: Additional DNA sequences in this sample encode the identical CDR3. The J gene is TRBJ2-3, the V gene TRBV27, with 8 bases aligning to TRBD1. With 3 bases clipped from V and 3 bases from J, the junction kept 2 bases outside the gene matches. The CDR3 totals 14 residues. Germline CDR1 reads MNHEY; CDR2 reads SMNVEV (reference sequence). CDR3 nucleotide sequence: TGTGCCAGCAGTTTTCAGGGGGCAACAGATACGCAGTATTTT. Protein product: CASSFQGATDTQYF.

The chain uses TRBV6-5 and TRBJ1-3, with a weak D call TRBD1 (6 bases). The CDR3 has 14 amino acids. The V end lost 4 bases, the J end lost 4 bases, and 11 bases lay between the germline ends. Per germline, CDR1 MNHEY and CDR2 SVGAGI. The CDR3 region is CASSLAQGGNTIYF. CDR3 sequence (DNA): TGTGCCAGCAGTTTGGCCCAGGGGGGAAACACCATATATTTT.

The V call is TRBV5-1, the J call TRBJ2-7; D ambiguous. Per germline, CDR1 SGHRS and CDR2 YFSETQ. There are 16 residues in the CDR3. The V end was cut by 2 bases, the J end by 4 bases, with 19 bases between. CDR3 nucleotides: TGCGCCAGCAGCTTAGATGGTGATACCCTGTTTTACGAGCAGTACTTC. Its protein is CASSLDGDTLFYEQYF.

This clone was counted once. This chain connects TRBV5-6 to TRBJ2-1, with 8 bases aligning to TRBD2. This CDR3 spans 15 amino acids. In germline, CDR1 is SGHDT, CDR2 YYEEEE. J was trimmed by 7 bases and V by 2 bases; bases with no gene match: 8. DNA for the CDR3: TGTGCCAGCAGCTTTTTACGGGAGGGCTGGAATGAGCAGTTCTTC. This gives the protein CASSFLREGWNEQFF.

The genes are TRBV30 and TRBJ2-7; 14 nucleotides line up with TRBD2. The CDR3 is 13 amino acids. V shed 7 bases and J 4 bases; nucleotides not matched to a gene: 3. Per germline, CDR1 GTSNPN and CDR2 SVGIG (reference sequence). CDR3 DNA: TGTGCCTTCGGACTAGCGGGAGGTTACGAGCAGTACTTC. Its protein is CAFGLAGGYEQYF.

The V and J genes are TRBV28 and TRBJ1-5, with TRBD1 identical over 7 bases. The CDR3 length is 17 residues. The germline gives CDR1 MDHEN, CDR2 SYDVKM. After removal of 7 bases from V and 3 bases from J, the junction contained 15 bases not matched to a gene. This CDR3 is CASKLFATGVLNQPQHF. CDR3 nucleotides: TGTGCCAGCAAACTATTCGCTACAGGGGTTCTCAATCAGCCCCAGCATTTT. Supplemented by reference TRBV28 and TRBJ1-5, the full variable domain reads DVKVTQSSRYLVKRTGEKVFLECVQDMDHENMFWYRQDPGLGLRLIYFSYDVKMKEKGDIPEGYSVSREKKERFSLILESASTNQTSMYLCASKLFATGVLNQPQHFGDGTRLSIL.